The 12 T cell receptor beta chains below were found in one sample sequenced in a study of blood T cell repertoires in COVID-19. Only in-frame clones appear in the TCRdb table, and some are missing; sequencing was by immunoSEQ multiplex PCR. The top ten hold around 6% of the sample, which has hundreds of thousands of clones, around 87% seen once. Sample: peripheral blood. The receptors stem from a woman in her 50s with COVID-19, enrolled during active disease.

V and J are TRBV4-1 and TRBJ1-2; D is undetermined. CDR1 is MGHRA, CDR2 YSYEKL, per germline. This CDR3 is 14 amino acids long. Trimming left V 1 base short and J 5 bases short, with 11 bases between. CDR3 amino acids: CASSQVGVLYGYTF. The CDR3 DNA reads as TGCGCCAGCAGCCAAGTCGGTGTATTGTATGGCTACACCTTC.

The V and J genes are TRBV12-5 and TRBJ2-2; D might be TRBD1 (6 bases). This CDR3 is built from 16 residues. V lost 4 bases to trimming and J lost 4 bases, with 16 bases between them. Germline V CDR1 and CDR2: LGHNT, FRNRAP. CDR3 in amino acids: CASGSGDRFVTGELFF. The CDR3 nucleotides are TGTGCTAGTGGTTCAGGGGACCGGTTCGTCACCGGGGAGCTGTTTTTT. Drawing the rest from reference TRBV12-5 and TRBJ2-2, the complete variable domain is DARVTQTPRHKVTEMGQEVTMRCQPILGHNTVFWYRQTMMQGLELLAYFRNRAPLDDSGMPKDRFSAEMPDATLATLKIQPSEPRDSAVYFCASGSGDRFVTGELFFGEGSRLTVL.

This chain links TRBV7-2 with TRBJ2-7, with D maybe TRBD2 (5 bases). The CDR3 has 14 residues. The germline V and J ends were trimmed by 6 bases and 2 bases, with 14 bases remaining between them. Per the germline V gene, CDR1 is SGHTA and CDR2 is FQGNSA. DNA of the CDR3: TGTGCCAGCAGTCGCGGGCCCTCCCCCTACGAGCAGTACTTC. Translated: CASSRGPSPYEQYF.

This sequence joins TRBV7-5 and TRBJ1-1; whether TRBD1, the table's D call, matches the DNA was not checked. TRBV7-5 is described as a pseudogene. The CDR3 is 17 amino acids. This CDR3 is CVRSLADRGRLNTEAFF. CDR3 bases: TGTGTCAGAAGCTTAGCGGACAGGGGGCGGCTGAACACTGAAGCTTTCTTT.

J is TRBJ2-1 and V is TRBV13; 9 bases map to TRBD2. The germline CDR1 and CDR2 sequences are PRHDT and FYEKMQ (reference sequence). V was clipped by 4 bases and J by 10 bases; unmatched bases: 17. CDR3 length: 17 residues. CDR3 nucleotides: TGTGCCAGCAGCTCCATACCCATAGCGGGAGCCCGAGGGGAGCAGTTCTTC. Translation: CASSSIPIAGARGEQFF.

Only one count was recorded for this clone. The rearrangement joins TRBV27 to TRBJ2-2; TRBD2 agrees at 7 bases. This CDR3 spans 16 amino acids. Germline V lookup: CDR1 MNHEY, CDR2 SMNVEV (reference sequence). V lost 7 bases, J lost 5 bases, and 13 bases stayed unmatched. The CDR3 is CASTPLGGEGTGELFF. The CDR3 nucleotides read TGTGCCAGCACTCCCCTGGGGGGGGAGGGGACCGGGGAGCTGTTTTTT.

This rearrangement joins TRBV6-5 to TRBJ2-7; the match to TRBD1 covers 9 bases. The germline V gene encodes CDR1 MNHEY and CDR2 SVGAGI. The trim removed 6 bases at V and 3 bases at J, leaving 9 bases unmatched. The CDR3 extends over 15 amino acids. CDR3 loop: CASSMGQGTFYEQYF. CDR3 DNA sequence: TGTGCCAGCAGCATGGGACAGGGTACTTTCTACGAGCAGTACTTC.

This chain connects TRBV3-1 (or the pseudogene TRBV3-2) to TRBJ2-5, with 9 bases identical to TRBD2. Germline CDR1 and CDR2: LGHDT and YNNKEL (reference sequence). Unmatched junction bases numbered 4, after V lost 4 bases and J lost 7 bases. This CDR3 contains 13 residues. DNA for the CDR3: TGTGCCAGCAGCCGGGTGCGGGAGGGGACCCAGTACTTC. It codes for CASSRVREGTQYF.

The V call is TRBV12-3 or TRBV12-4, the J call TRBJ2-3; weak D call: TRBD1 (6 bases). The CDR3 contains 12 residues. The germline V and J ends were trimmed by 5 bases and 6 bases, with 9 bases remaining between them. The CDR3 reads CASSTRGDTQYF. Here the CDR3 DNA reads TGTGCCAGCAGTACTAGGGGGGATACGCAGTATTTT.

The rearrangement uses TRBV3-1 (or the pseudogene TRBV3-2) and TRBJ2-5, with 8 nucleotides matching TRBD1. Germline loops: CDR1 LGHDT, CDR2 YNNKEL (reference sequence). V lost 3 bases, J lost 7 bases, and 4 bases stayed unmatched. The CDR3 runs to 13 residues. CDR3 sequence reads: CASSQTGEVTQYF. The CDR3 DNA reads TGTGCCAGCAGCCAGACAGGGGAGGTGACCCAGTACTTC.

The gene calls are TRBV29-1 and TRBJ2-1; 13 bases agree with TRBD2. V trimming: 6 bases; J trimming: 4 bases; junction bases outside the gene matches: 6. From germline, CDR1 is SQVTM and CDR2 ANQGSEA. The CDR3 is 15 amino acids. As DNA, the CDR3 is TGCAGCGTAGCGACTAGCGGGGGGCCTTACAATGAGCAGTTCTTC. Translated: CSVATSGGPYNEQFF.

V and J are TRBV19 and TRBJ1-5, with a weak D call TRBD1 (6 bases). Trimming shortened V by 5 bases and J by 4 bases, and 21 bases separated the two germline ends. Germline lookup yields CDR1 LNHDA and CDR2 SQIVND (reference sequence). The CDR3 consists of 17 residues. CDR3 sequence reads: CASSSFLFPGQNQPQHF. The CDR3 DNA reads TGTGCCAGTAGTTCATTCTTATTTCCGGGACAAAATCAGCCCCAGCATTTT. The full variable domain, in which reference TRBV19 and TRBJ1-5 provide the parts outside the CDR3, is DGGITQSPKYLFRKEGQNVTLSCEQNLNHDAMYWYRQDPGQGLRLIYYSQIVNDFQKGDIAEGYSVSREKKESFPLTVTSAQKNPTAFYLCASSSFLFPGQNQPQHFGDGTRLSIL.